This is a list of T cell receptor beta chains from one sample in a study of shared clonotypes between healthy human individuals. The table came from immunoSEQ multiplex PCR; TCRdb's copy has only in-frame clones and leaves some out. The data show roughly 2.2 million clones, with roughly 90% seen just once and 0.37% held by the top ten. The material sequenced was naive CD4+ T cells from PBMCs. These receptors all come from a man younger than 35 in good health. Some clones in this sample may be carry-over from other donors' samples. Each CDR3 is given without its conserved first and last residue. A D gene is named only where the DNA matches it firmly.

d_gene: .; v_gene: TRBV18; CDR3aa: ASSLNSGSGNTIY
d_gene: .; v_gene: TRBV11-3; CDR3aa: ASSLSQGRATEAF
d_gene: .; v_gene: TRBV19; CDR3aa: ASSIQKPYGYT
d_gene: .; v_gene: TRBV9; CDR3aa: ASSVVPQETQY
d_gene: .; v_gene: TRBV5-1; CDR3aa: ASSLDGGTGNTIY
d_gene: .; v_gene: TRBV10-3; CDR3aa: AISADYGTTSSSTDTQY
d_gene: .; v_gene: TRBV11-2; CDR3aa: ASSLVAYGYT
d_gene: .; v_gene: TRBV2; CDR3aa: ASGPQRSQNTEAF
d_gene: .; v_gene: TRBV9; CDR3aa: ASSVASVSEAF
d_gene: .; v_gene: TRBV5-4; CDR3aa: ASSPGRGAGANVLT
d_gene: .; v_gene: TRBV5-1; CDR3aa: ASSLAGQGGDDIQY
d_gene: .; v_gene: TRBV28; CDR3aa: ASSPGHVRYEQY
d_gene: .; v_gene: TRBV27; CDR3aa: ASSYDATNEKLF
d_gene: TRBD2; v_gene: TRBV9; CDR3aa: ASSVTGGSNEQY
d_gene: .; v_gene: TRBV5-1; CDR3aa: ASSLVLLSDEQF
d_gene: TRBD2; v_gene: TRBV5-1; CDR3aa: ASSLSGKAAYEQY
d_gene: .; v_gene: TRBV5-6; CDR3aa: ASSLGGGPSEYGHT
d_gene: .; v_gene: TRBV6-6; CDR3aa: ASSGTAATNEKLF
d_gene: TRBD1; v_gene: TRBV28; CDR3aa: ASSLFTGDNRGFSYGYT
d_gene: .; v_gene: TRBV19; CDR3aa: ASTRQMGNQPQH
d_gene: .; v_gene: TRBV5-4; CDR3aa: ASSFEATSYEQY
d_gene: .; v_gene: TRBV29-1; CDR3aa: SVDRGGNEQY